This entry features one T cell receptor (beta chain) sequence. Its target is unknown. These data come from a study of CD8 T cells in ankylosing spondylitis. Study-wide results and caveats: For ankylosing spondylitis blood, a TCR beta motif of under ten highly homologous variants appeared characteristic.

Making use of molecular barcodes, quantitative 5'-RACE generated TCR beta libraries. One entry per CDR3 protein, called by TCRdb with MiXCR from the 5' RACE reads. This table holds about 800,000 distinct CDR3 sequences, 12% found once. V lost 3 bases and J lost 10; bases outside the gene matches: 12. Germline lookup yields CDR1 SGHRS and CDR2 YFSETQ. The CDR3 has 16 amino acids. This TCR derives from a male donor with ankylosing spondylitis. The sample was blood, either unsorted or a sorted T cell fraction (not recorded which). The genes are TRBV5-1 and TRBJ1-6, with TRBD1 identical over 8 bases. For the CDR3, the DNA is TGCGCCAGCAGCTCCTCCCCCGGACAGGGCCCCTCACCCCTCCACTTT. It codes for CASSSSPGQGPSPLHF.